Each of the 32 T cell receptor beta chains below was sequenced from the same sample in a study of response to subunit inactivated influenza vaccine. TCRdb re-derived calls from the RT-PCR reads in MiXCR, one entry per CDR3 protein. The repertoire holds around 650,000 distinct CDR3 sequences, with around 16% as singletons. Here the sequenced sample was PBMCs from blood, taken about 12 days after vaccination. Source of these receptors: a man in his fifties or sixties who received an inactivated influenza vaccine.

The V and J genes are TRBV6-2 or TRBV6-3 and TRBJ1-5; D gene unclear. The CDR3 has 12 amino acids. From germline, CDR1 is MNHEY and CDR2 SVGEGT. V shed 3 bases and J shed 6 bases, with 6 bases lying between them. The CDR3 reads CASSYIAQPQHF. DNA for the CDR3: TGTGCCAGCAGTTATATTGCTCAGCCCCAGCATTTT.

In its sample, this clonotype was seen a few times. This chain links TRBV5-1 with TRBJ1-2; TRBD1 aligns across 7 bases. After removal of 4 bases from V and 6 bases from J, the junction contained 12 bases not matched to a gene. There are 15 residues in the CDR3. Germline values: CDR1 SGHRS, CDR2 YFSETQ. CDR3 region: CASSPEGQIYDGYTF. CDR3 DNA sequence: TGCGCCAGCAGCCCGGAGGGACAGATATATGATGGCTACACCTTC. Full variable domain (missing parts from reference TRBV5-1 and TRBJ1-2): KAGVTQTPRYLIKTRGQQVTLSCSPISGHRSVSWYQQTPGQGLQFLFEYFSETQRNKGNFPGRFSGRQFSNSRSEMNVSTLELGDSALYLCASSPEGQIYDGYTFGSGTRLTVV.

The rearrangement joins TRBV7-9 to TRBJ1-2; D is ambiguous. Germline V gene data show CDR1 as SEHNR and CDR2 as FQNEAQ (reference sequence). This CDR3 spans 15 amino acids. Trimming took off 1 base at V and 0 bases at J, with 9 bases between the two ends. CDR3 DNA sequence: TGTGCCAGCAGCTTAGAAGCGCGATCTAACTATGGCTACACCTTC. This gives the protein CASSLEARSNYGYTF.

The chain employs TRBV7-9 and TRBJ1-6; D call uncertain. V lost 5 bases and J lost 11, with 16 bases in between. This CDR3 comprises 14 residues. Germline CDR1 and CDR2: SEHNR and FQNEAQ (reference sequence). CDR3 loop: CASSVVGALAPLHF. The CDR3 bases are TGTGCCAGCAGCGTGGTGGGCGCGTTAGCACCCCTCCACTTT.

The V and J genes are TRBV12-3 or TRBV12-4 and TRBJ2-7; D assignment may be TRBD1 or TRBD2 (5 bases each). Trimming took off 0 bases at V and 7 bases at J, with 19 bases between the two ends. The CDR3 runs to 16 residues. In nucleotides, the CDR3 is TGTGCCAGCAGTTTAGCCCCTTTTGGGGGAGTGGGGGAGCAGTACTTC. Translated: CASSLAPFGGVGEQYF.

This clonotype was recorded a few times. This CDR3 is CASSHYADTQYF. The CDR3 DNA reads TGTGCCAGCAGCCATTACGCCGATACGCAGTATTTT. V gene TRBV14 combines with J gene TRBJ2-3, with D unresolved. The germline V gene encodes CDR1 SGHDN and CDR2 FVKESK. This CDR3 has 12 residues. V was cut by 3 bases and J by 6 bases, with 7 bases left in between.

DNA for the CDR3: TGTGCCAGCAGCCCGACAGCCTTCCTGAACACCGGGGAGCTGTTTTTT. Translated, it gives CASSPTAFLNTGELFF. The chain joins TRBV7-9 to TRBJ2-2; perhaps TRBD1 as D (5 bases). The germline V and J ends were trimmed by 5 bases and 1 base, with 14 bases remaining between them. The germline V gene encodes CDR1 SEHNR and CDR2 FQNEAQ (reference sequence). This CDR3 spans 16 amino acids.

This clonotype was picked up a small number of times. The V and J genes are TRBV24-1 and TRBJ2-1, with unresolved D. V was clipped by 5 bases and J by 2 bases, with 15 bases between them. Germline values: CDR1 KGHDR, CDR2 SFDVKD. The CDR3 contains 16 residues. The CDR3 DNA is TGTGCCACCAGTGGTCGTGGAGTAGGTCCCTACAATGAGCAGTTCTTC. Translation: CATSGRGVGPYNEQFF.

V is TRBV28 and J is TRBJ2-1, with 9 bases aligning to TRBD2. Germline-derived CDR1 and CDR2 are MDHEN and SYDVKM. V shed 3 bases, J shed 6 bases, and the junction held 12 bases outside the gene matches. There are 17 residues in the CDR3. The DNA of the CDR3 is TGTGCCAGCAGTTTTCGGGCGGGAGGGCCTTTGGGCAATGAGCAGTTCTTC. It specifies CASSFRAGGPLGNEQFF.

V gene TRBV20-1 combines with J gene TRBJ2-5; D perhaps matches TRBD1 (5 bases). Germline CDR1 and CDR2: DFQATT and SNEGSKA (reference sequence). The CDR3 contains 13 residues. Trimming cost V 2 bases and J 10 bases, with 17 bases left between them. DNA for the CDR3: TGCAGTGCTAGACTGCAGGGCTGGGATGGCCAGTACTTC. It encodes CSARLQGWDGQYF.

V usage is TRBV7-9 and J usage is TRBJ1-1; possibly TRBD1 for D (5 bases). The CDR3 is 16 amino acids. Germline V gene lookup returns CDR1 SEHNR and CDR2 FQNEAQ (reference sequence). Trimming pared 5 bases from V and 7 bases from J, leaving 23 bases between. The CDR3 DNA follows: TGTGCCAGCAGCGTTATCCCCCGGGACCCCAATCGTGAAGCTTTCTTT. Protein product: CASSVIPRDPNREAFF.

In this sample, this clonotype turned up a few times. The V call is TRBV5-1, the J call TRBJ1-4; a weak D match, TRBD1 (5 bases). The ends were cut back, 7 bases at V and 8 bases at J, with 15 bases in the middle. There are 13 residues in the CDR3. Germline V gene sequence: CDR1 SGHRS, CDR2 YFSETQ. CDR3 in DNA: TGCGCCAGCCGTACAGGAACGGAAGAAAAACTGTTTTTT. Its protein product is CASRTGTEEKLFF.

The chain has TRBV7-2 and TRBJ2-7, with D possibly matching TRBD2 (6 bases). This CDR3 has 14 amino acids. CDR1 is SGHTA and CDR2 is FQGNSA in the germline V gene. V was trimmed by 5 bases and J by 3 bases, leaving 14 bases between them. The CDR3 sequence: CASSLELALYEQYF. CDR3 bases: TGTGCCAGCAGCCTTGAACTAGCTCTCTACGAGCAGTACTTC.

This chain connects TRBV7-6 to TRBJ2-7; TRBD2 agrees at 12 bases. This CDR3 region has 16 residues. The ends lost 4 bases at V and 6 bases at J; junction bases unmatched: 10. Germline loops: CDR1 SGHVS, CDR2 FNYEAQ. Here the CDR3 reads CASSSVLAGGVGEQYF. For the CDR3, the DNA is TGTGCCAGCAGCTCAGTACTAGCGGGAGGAGTCGGCGAGCAGTACTTC.

The rearrangement uses TRBV11-2 and TRBJ2-1, with 12 bases aligning to TRBD1. The CDR3 consists of 19 residues. Germline CDR1 and CDR2: SGHAT and FQNNGV. V shed 1 base and J 5 bases; nucleotides not matched to a gene: 12. The CDR3 coding sequence is TGTGCCAGCAGCTTAGTTGGGACAGGGGGCGCGGGTGGTAACAATGAGCAGTTCTTC. This gives the protein CASSLVGTGGAGGNNEQFF.

This clonotype has a handful of counts. The gene calls are TRBV29-1 and TRBJ1-2; weak D call: TRBD1 (5 bases). Trimming shortened V by 7 bases and J by 5 bases, and 14 bases separated the two germline ends. Germline CDR1 is SQVTM and CDR2 is ANQGSEA. The CDR3 contains 12 residues. CDR3 sequence (DNA): TGCAGCGGCGTCGACAGTCCGTATGGCTACACCTTC. It yields the protein CSGVDSPYGYTF.

This clonotype appeared a few times. V and J are TRBV5-5 and TRBJ1-4; D gene uncertain. There are 15 residues in the CDR3. Germline CDR1 reads SGHKS; CDR2 reads YYEKEE (reference sequence). The V end was cut by 1 base, the J end by 7 bases, with 14 bases between. As DNA, the CDR3 is TGTGCCAGCAGCTTGTTGGACGGACGGAGTGAAAAACTGTTTTTT. This sequence encodes CASSLLDGRSEKLFF.

The V and J genes are TRBV30 and TRBJ2-5, with D perhaps TRBD2 (6 bases). The CDR3 is made up of 14 amino acids. CDR1 and CDR2 (germline): GTSNPN, SVGIG (reference sequence). V was shortened by 3 bases and J by 3 bases, with 14 bases between the two germline ends. The CDR3: CAWREGPGKETQYF. The CDR3 DNA is TGTGCCTGGAGGGAGGGCCCCGGAAAAGAGACCCAGTACTTC.

This clonotype was picked up a small number of times. V gene TRBV5-1 combines with J gene TRBJ2-5; TRBD1 is a possible D gene (6 bases). The CDR3 spans 15 residues. Germline V gene sequence: CDR1 SGHRS, CDR2 YFSETQ. V lost 4 bases and J 2 bases, leaving 15 bases between the germline ends. The CDR3 loop is CASSDAGTPQETQYF. The DNA for the CDR3 is TGCGCCAGCAGCGACGCCGGGACACCTCAAGAGACCCAGTACTTC. The whole variable domain, filled in from reference TRBV5-1 and TRBJ2-5, reads KAGVTQTPRYLIKTRGQQVTLSCSPISGHRSVSWYQQTPGQGLQFLFEYFSETQRNKGNFPGRFSGRQFSNSRSEMNVSTLELGDSALYLCASSDAGTPQETQYFGPGTRLLVL.

This clonotype came up many times. The chain couples TRBV28 to TRBJ2-7; D call uncertain. Germline V lookup: CDR1 MDHEN, CDR2 SYDVKM. V lost 5 bases to trimming and J lost 0 bases, with 11 bases between them. CDR3 length: 14 residues. CDR3 protein: CASSLDRISYEQYF. DNA of the CDR3: TGTGCCAGCAGTCTCGACCGAATCTCCTACGAGCAGTACTTC.

The chain is built from TRBV12-3 or TRBV12-4 and TRBJ2-7, with TRBD2 identical over 11 bases. The CDR3 spans 15 residues. Losses at the gene ends were 5 bases for V and 4 bases for J; bases not matched to a gene: 7. Written as DNA, the CDR3 is TGTGCCAGCAGTCCCCGTACTAGCGGGAGATACGAGCAGTACTTC. This codes for CASSPRTSGRYEQYF.

This clonotype was detected ten times or more. The chain combines TRBV20-1 with TRBJ2-5; TRBD1 or TRBD2 may be the D gene (5 bases each). V lost 0 bases and J lost 6, with 20 bases in between. CDR1 and CDR2 from the germline V gene are DFQATT and SNEGSKA (reference sequence). This CDR3 has 16 amino acids. This CDR3 is CSAREGGSGAVQTQYF. The CDR3 coding sequence is TGCAGTGCTAGAGAGGGTGGATCCGGGGCGGTACAGACCCAGTACTTC.

The rearrangement links TRBV20-1 to TRBJ2-3; TRBD1 is a possible D gene (6 bases). The CDR3 loop spans 13 amino acids. Per the germline V gene, CDR1 is DFQATT and CDR2 is SNEGSKA (reference sequence). Between the trimmed V and J ends, which lost 3 bases and 4 bases, there was a span of 11 bases. CDR3 sequence reads: CSARGASPDTQYF. The CDR3 DNA reads TGCAGTGCTAGGGGGGCCAGTCCAGATACGCAGTATTTT.

The gene calls are TRBV24-1 and TRBJ2-5; possibly TRBD2 for D (5 bases). This CDR3 is built from 15 residues. Per the germline V gene, CDR1 is KGHDR and CDR2 is SFDVKD. The germline V and J ends were trimmed by 0 bases and 4 bases, with 11 bases remaining between them. CDR3 region: CATSDLQGGRETQYF. In DNA, the CDR3 is TGTGCCACCAGTGATTTGCAAGGTGGGAGAGAGACCCAGTACTTC.

This clonotype was counted a few times. The J gene is TRBJ1-2, the V gene TRBV7-2; 9 bases agree with TRBD1. V lost 5 bases, J lost 0 bases, and 7 bases stayed unmatched. Germline-derived CDR1 and CDR2 are SGHTA and FQGNSA. There are 16 residues in the CDR3. The CDR3 nucleotides read TGTGCCAGCAGCCCAAGACAGGGGGTCTCTAACTATGGCTACACCTTC. Its protein product is CASSPRQGVSNYGYTF.

This clonotype showed up just a few times. CDR3 sequence: CASSLDPTGTFNEQFF. Here the CDR3 DNA reads TGTGCCAGCAGCTTAGATCCTACCGGGACATTCAATGAGCAGTTCTTC. The J gene is TRBJ2-1, the V gene TRBV7-2, with D tentatively TRBD1 (6 bases). V lost 1 base and J 6 bases, leaving 16 bases between the germline ends. The CDR3 is made up of 16 amino acids. The germline gives CDR1 SGHTA, CDR2 FQGNSA.

The genes are TRBV12-3 or TRBV12-4 and TRBJ2-5; TRBD1 is a possible D gene (6 bases). This CDR3 has 15 residues. V shed 4 bases and J shed 5 bases, with 17 bases lying between them. In DNA, the CDR3 is TGTGCCAGCAGTTCCTCCAGGGGATCTGGGGAGACCCAGTACTTC. Residues: CASSSSRGSGETQYF.

This clonotype has just a few counts. The rearrangement uses TRBV14 and TRBJ2-7; D may be TRBD1 or TRBD2 (5 bases each). Deletions cut 3 bases from V and 3 bases from J, with 15 bases between. The CDR3 extends over 15 amino acids. CDR1 is SGHDN, CDR2 FVKESK, per germline. Here the CDR3 DNA reads TGTGCCAGCAGCCAGTTTGGGACGGCCCTCTACGAGCAGTACTTC. It yields the protein CASSQFGTALYEQYF.

This clonotype was detected a few times. The chain couples TRBV7-8 to TRBJ2-1; D not certain. CDR1 is SGHVS and CDR2 is FQNEAQ in the germline V gene. This CDR3 is built from 12 residues. The V gene lost 3 bases and the J gene lost 8 bases, with 8 bases spanning the gap. The CDR3 DNA follows: TGTGCCAGCAGCTTCCTTTGGGATGAGCAGTTCTTC. This translates into CASSFLWDEQFF.

This chain links TRBV9 with TRBJ2-7; D remains ambiguous. Trimming took 0 bases from V and 6 from J, leaving 13 bases between them. Germline values: CDR1 SGDLS, CDR2 YYNGEE. CDR3 length: 14 residues. In nucleotides, the CDR3 is TGTGCCAGCAGCGTAGCTGGGAAAACGGCCGAGCAGTACTTC. Encoded protein: CASSVAGKTAEQYF.

This clonotype was observed at least ten times. This chain connects TRBV18 to TRBJ1-2, with D maybe TRBD1 (5 bases). The CDR3 is 17 residues long. Trimming pared 0 bases from V and 4 bases from J, leaving 18 bases between. Germline V CDR1 and CDR2: KGHSH, LQKENI. Here the CDR3 DNA reads TGTGCCAGCTCACCACCGATACCCGGGGGTGACGCCTATGGCTACACCTTC. This codes for CASSPPIPGGDAYGYTF.

This clonotype was observed a few times. The chain joins TRBV20-1 to TRBJ1-4; no clear D. The germline CDR1 and CDR2 sequences are DFQATT and SNEGSKA (reference sequence). The CDR3 consists of 11 residues. The germline V and J ends were trimmed by 7 bases and 8 bases, with 11 bases remaining between them. DNA for the CDR3: TGCAGTGTCAAATCACGGGAAAAACTGTTTTTT. This encodes CSVKSREKLFF.